Listed below are T cell receptor beta chains from one sample, sequenced in a study of control samples from healthy donors and cancer patients. Method: immunoSEQ multiplex PCR; TCRdb's copy keeps in-frame clones and lacks some. Counted here are around 170,000 clones, 90% occurring once; the ten biggest clones make up just over 1.4%. The sequencing sample was made of blood. These receptors came from a woman between 45 and 60 years old in good health. The CDR3 runs from the conserved cysteine through the conserved F or W. The D gene is left open where the match is weak. Clone size is not always given. Where it is, it says once, few, many or a class for expanded clones.

CDR3: CASSSQTGFSYEQYF
DNA: TGCGCCAGCAGCTCACAGACAGGGTTTTCCTACGAGCAGTACTTC
V: TRBV5-1
J: TRBJ2-7
D: TRBD1
size: once

CDR3: CASNPSRAVKEKLFF
DNA: TGTGCCAGCAACCCCTCCAGGGCGGTGAAAGAAAAACTGTTTTTT
V: TRBV21-1
J: TRBJ1-4
D: -
size: -

CDR3: CASSSPTGPQQHF
DNA: TGTGCCAGCAGTTCGCCGACAGGGCCCCAGCAGCATTTT
V: TRBV6-6
J: TRBJ1-5
D: TRBD1
size: -

CDR3: CASSLTSSGNYGYTF
DNA: TGTGCCAGCAGCTTAACCTCGTCCGGGAACTATGGCTACACCTTC
V: TRBV7-3
J: TRBJ1-2
D: -
size: -

CDR3: CASSPQLTGRGANVLTF
DNA: TGTGCCAGCTCACCACAATTGACTGGGAGAGGGGCCAACGTCCTGACTTTC
V: TRBV18
J: TRBJ2-6
D: -
size: -

CDR3: CASSLGGTDTQYF
DNA: TGTGCCAGCAGCTTAGGAGGCACAGATACGCAGTATTTT
V: TRBV7-9
J: TRBJ2-3
D: -
size: -

CDR3: CASSGGGTALGNSPLHF
DNA: TGTGCCAGCAGTGGGGGGGGGACAGCTTTAGGTAATTCACCCCTCCACTTT
V: TRBV28
J: TRBJ1-6
D: TRBD1
size: -

CDR3: CASVTGLREKLFF
DNA: TGTGCCAGCGTTACAGGGTTGCGTGAAAAACTGTTTTTT
V: TRBV6-5
J: TRBJ1-4
D: -
size: -

CDR3: CASSSKGAGEQYF
DNA: TGTGCCAGCAGTTCCAAGGGGGCGGGCGAGCAGTACTTC
V: TRBV5-4
J: TRBJ2-7
D: TRBD1
size: -

CDR3: CASSRGPYEQYF
DNA: TGTGCCAGCAGTCGTGGGCCCTACGAGCAGTACTTC
V: TRBV28
J: TRBJ2-7
D: -
size: once

CDR3: CASSYPPGGAVETQYF
DNA: TGCGCCAGCAGCTACCCACCAGGGGGCGCGGTAGAGACCCAGTACTTC
V: TRBV4-1
J: TRBJ2-5
D: TRBD1
size: -

CDR3: CASKRGNTGELFF
DNA: TGTGCCAGCAAACGAGGAAACACCGGGGAGCTGTTTTTT
V: TRBV7-2
J: TRBJ2-2
D: -
size: -

CDR3: CASSQEQGGQPQHF
DNA: TGTGCCAGCAGCCAAGAACAGGGTGGACAGCCCCAGCATTTT
V: TRBV3-1/TRBV3-2
J: TRBJ1-5
D: -
size: few

CDR3: CASSAQGTGTMLANYGYTF
DNA: TGTGCCAGCAGCGCCCAAGGGACAGGAACAATGTTAGCTAACTATGGCTACACCTTC
V: TRBV27
J: TRBJ1-2
D: TRBD1
size: -

CDR3: CASTRIANYGYTF
DNA: TGTGCCAGCACTCGAATCGCGAACTATGGCTACACCTTC
V: TRBV28
J: TRBJ1-2
D: -
size: -

CDR3: CASSQGQRASYEQYF
DNA: TGTGCCAGCAGCCAAGGACAGCGGGCTTCCTACGAGCAGTACTTC
V: TRBV14
J: TRBJ2-7
D: -
size: once

CDR3: CASSEGSISGNTIYF
DNA: TGTGCCAGCAGTGAGGGCAGCATCTCTGGAAACACCATATATTTT
V: TRBV6-1
J: TRBJ1-3
D: -
size: -

CDR3: CASGRDISQAYTF
DNA: TGCGCCAGCGGACGGGACATCTCACAAGCCTACACCTTC
V: TRBV5-1
J: TRBJ1-2
D: -
size: -

CDR3: CASSLPGTVLEAFF
DNA: TGTGCCAGCAGCTTGCCCGGGACGGTCCTCGAAGCTTTCTTT
V: TRBV5-4
J: TRBJ1-1
D: -
size: -

CDR3: CASSQVARETQYF
DNA: TGTGCCAGCAGCCAAGTCGCGAGGGAGACCCAGTACTTC
V: TRBV3-1/TRBV3-2
J: TRBJ2-5
D: -
size: -

CDR3: CASSTTGAGANVLTF
DNA: TGTGCCAGTAGTACTACAGGGGCTGGGGCCAACGTCCTGACTTTC
V: TRBV19
J: TRBJ2-6
D: TRBD1
size: -

CDR3: CASSEVWGLVKDKQYF
DNA: TGTGCCAGCAGTGAAGTTTGGGGACTAGTGAAGGATAAGCAGTACTTC
V: TRBV2
J: TRBJ2-7
D: TRBD2
size: -

CDR3: CASSPGGNNSPLHF
DNA: TGTGCCAGCAGCCCGGGAGGGAATAATTCACCCCTCCACTTT
V: TRBV3-1/TRBV3-2
J: TRBJ1-6
D: -
size: -

CDR3: CASSPPAGNTGELFF
DNA: TGTGCCAGCTCACCACCGGCGGGGAACACCGGGGAGCTGTTTTTT
V: TRBV18
J: TRBJ2-2
D: -
size: -

CDR3: CAWATGPGELFF
DNA: TGTGCCTGGGCGACAGGCCCCGGGGAGCTGTTTTTT
V: TRBV30
J: TRBJ2-2
D: -
size: -

CDR3: CATSRDVRGGLGGELFF
DNA: TGTGCCACCAGCAGAGATGTGCGGGGGGGCCTCGGCGGGGAGCTGTTTTTT
V: TRBV15
J: TRBJ2-2
D: TRBD2
size: -

CDR3: CASSPQGGGMNTEAFF
DNA: TGTGCCAGCTCACCACAGGGTGGGGGTATGAACACTGAAGCTTTCTTT
V: TRBV18
J: TRBJ1-1
D: -
size: -

CDR3: CASSGLRLGGNEQFF
DNA: TGTGCCAGCAGTGGACTGCGGCTAGGGGGCAATGAGCAGTTCTTC
V: TRBV6-2/TRBV6-3
J: TRBJ2-1
D: -
size: -

CDR3: CAISGQGTEAFF
DNA: TGTGCCATCAGTGGTCAGGGCACTGAAGCTTTCTTT
V: TRBV10-3
J: TRBJ1-1
D: -
size: -

CDR3: CASSDYGPSYEQYF
DNA: TGCGCCAGCAGTGATTATGGACCGAGCTACGAGCAGTACTTC
V: TRBV10-2
J: TRBJ2-7
D: -
size: -

CDR3: CASSLAGGPYGEQFF
DNA: TGCGCCAGCAGCCTAGCGGGAGGGCCGTACGGCGAGCAGTTCTTC
V: TRBV4-3
J: TRBJ2-1
D: TRBD2
size: -

CDR3: CASSLGSRAETQYF
DNA: TGTGCCAGCAGCTTGGGTAGCAGAGCTGAGACCCAGTACTTC
V: TRBV11-2
J: TRBJ2-5
D: -
size: -

CDR3: CASSFSGSSYEQYF
DNA: TGTGCCAGCAGCTTTAGCGGGAGCTCCTACGAGCAGTACTTC
V: TRBV11-3
J: TRBJ2-7
D: TRBD2
size: -

CDR3: CASRGQGRYNEQFF
DNA: TGTGCCAGCAGGGGACAGGGGAGGTACAATGAGCAGTTCTTC
V: TRBV28
J: TRBJ2-1
D: TRBD1
size: -

CDR3: CASSRTVPNTEAFF
DNA: TGTGCCAGCAGCAGGACAGTTCCAAACACTGAAGCTTTCTTT
V: TRBV6-2/TRBV6-3
J: TRBJ1-1
D: -
size: -